This T cell receptor (beta chain) was observed in a study of T cells in Graves' hyperthyroidism and ophthalmopathy. General study findings and limits: Separation of ophthalmopathy from stable hyperthyroidism was achieved by a 13 V-J model.

This clonotype came up many times. What it binds is unknown. Germline trimming cut 10 bases from V and 5 bases from J; bases unmatched to any gene: 6. This CDR3 has 13 amino acids. The germline CDR1 and CDR2 sequences are SNHLY and FYNNEI. The patients, who ranged from 18 to 65 in age, presented with newly diagnosed hyperthyroidism lasting under 2 months. The study excluded patients with uncontrolled infection, other autoimmune disease, pregnancy or lactation. Based on clinical symptoms, serum thyroxine and TRAb, thyroid ultrasound and orbital computed tomography, diagnoses were reached. Amplification targeted TCR beta CDR3 regions from RNA transcripts. A set of HTBI primers served as the primers for a first-round RT-PCR of the TCR CDR3. One entry per CDR3 protein, called by TCRdb with MiXCR from the multiplex PCR reads. Of hundreds of thousands of distinct CDR3 sequences in the sample, over 15% are singletons; the top ten hold around 17%.

The chain couples TRBV2 to TRBJ1-5; 9 nucleotides align to TRBD1. The receptor was derived from a woman aged 50 to 60 with Graves' hyperthyroidism that later progressed to Graves' ophthalmopathy. Sequenced: blood. Here the CDR3 DNA reads TGTGCCAACTCCCGGGACAGGGATCAGCCCCAGCATTTT. Encoded protein: CANSRDRDQPQHF.